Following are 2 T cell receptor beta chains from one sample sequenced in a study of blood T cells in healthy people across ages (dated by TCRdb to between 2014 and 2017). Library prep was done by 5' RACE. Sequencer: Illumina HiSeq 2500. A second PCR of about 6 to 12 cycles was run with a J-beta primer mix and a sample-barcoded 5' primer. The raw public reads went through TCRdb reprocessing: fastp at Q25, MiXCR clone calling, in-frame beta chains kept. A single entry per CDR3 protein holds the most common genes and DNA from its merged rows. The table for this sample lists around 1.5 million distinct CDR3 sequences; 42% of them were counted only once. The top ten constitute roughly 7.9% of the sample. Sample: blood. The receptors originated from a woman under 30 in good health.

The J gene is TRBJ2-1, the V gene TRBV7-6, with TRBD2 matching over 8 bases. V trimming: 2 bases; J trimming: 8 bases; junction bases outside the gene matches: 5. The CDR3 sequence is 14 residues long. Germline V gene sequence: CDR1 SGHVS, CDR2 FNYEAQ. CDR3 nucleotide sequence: TGTGCCAGCAGCTTAAGCGGGAGTGGGGATGAGCAGTTCTTC. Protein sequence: CASSLSGSGDEQFF.

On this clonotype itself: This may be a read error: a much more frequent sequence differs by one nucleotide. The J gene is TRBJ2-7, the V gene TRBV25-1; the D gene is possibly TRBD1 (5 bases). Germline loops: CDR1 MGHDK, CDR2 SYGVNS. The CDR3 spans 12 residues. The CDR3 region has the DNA TGTGCCAGCCAGGACAACTCCTACGAGCAGTCCTTC. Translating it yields CASQDNSYEQSF.